This TCR beta chain appears in the sequencing data of a study of blood T cell repertoires in COVID-19 (dated by TCRdb to the early 2020s). With respect to the entire study: The collaborator samples originated in the United States, Italy and Spain and spanned the acute and convalescent phases of COVID-19. The material from the prospective study consisted of cDNA or gDNA derived from T cells, B-cell-depleted T cells, or PBMCs. Samples were obtained from the ongoing ImmuneRACE study (first 160 participants) and from approximately 1,200 subjects provided by 6 global collaborators. Where available, HLA class I and class II types were taken from metadata supplied by the sample provider and were not determined by assay-based typing. Subjects who had been exposed to COVID-19, were actively infected with it, or had recovered from it provided the deeply sampled blood TCRbeta repertoires that made up the dataset. A de-identified subject ID, COVID-19 status, age in years and sex were almost always included in the sample metadata. A freely available public database, intended as a resource for researchers studying the immune response to SARS-CoV-2, is where the repertoires were released. General study outcomes and caveats: The quantity of clinical and demographic metadata differed by source and by participant and was supplied without curation.

Worth noting for this clone: The specificity of this receptor is unknown. There are no base qualities to consult, and no much larger clone falls within one base.

Enrolling through a virtual design, the prospective study's participants ranged in age from roughly 18 to 100 years and lived across about two dozen United States geographic areas. Cohort assignment in the prospective study relied on participant-reported clinical history from a screening survey and a study questionnaire. Each participant in the prospective study had whole blood, serum and a nasopharyngeal or oropharyngeal swab collected by mobile phlebotomists. Additional blood draws and questionnaires over a 2-month period could optionally be provided by prospective study participants. Before DNA extraction, blood samples from the prospective study were shipped at room temperature or frozen. The CDR3, cysteine through phenylalanine, is 17 amino acids long. The only DNA kept is the CDR3, 51 bases in frame from the first base. Deletion took 5 bases off V and 1 base off J, with a span of 17 bases between the germline ends. For CDR1 and CDR2, the germline V gene lists MDHEN and SYDVKM.

TCRbeta CDR3 regions were amplified from genomic DNA using the immunoSEQ Assay, a bias-controlled multiplex PCR. From the authors' description of their analysis: Within the assay, amplification of reference gene primers was used to estimate how many nucleated cells each sample contained. To quantify the absolute abundance of each unique TCRbeta CDR3 rearrangement, sequence reads were collapsed and filtered. For each sample, productive Simpson clonality was calculated as the square root of Simpson's diversity index across productive rearrangements. Sourced from immuneACCESS, this table was stored by TCRdb with only in-frame sequences that have V and J called. A share of the clones is absent; for the studies checked, an unresolved V gene accounts for under half, and the remainder has no known explanation. V and J calls and clone size come straight from that table; D and trimming were deduced from the DNA. The sample includes about 440,000 clones, with about 85% observed a single time. Of the sample, roughly 1.9% is held by the ten largest clones.

This TCR was sampled from a woman aged 18 to 35 with acute COVID-19. The sample was PBMCs or T cells enriched from blood (not recorded which). This chain is built from TRBV28 and TRBJ2-2; possibly the D gene is TRBD1, per 6 matching bases. The CDR3 corresponds to CASSLMTGLMNTGELFF. The nucleotides read TGTGCCAGCAGTCTAATGACAGGCTTAATGAACACCGGGGAGCTGTTTTTT.